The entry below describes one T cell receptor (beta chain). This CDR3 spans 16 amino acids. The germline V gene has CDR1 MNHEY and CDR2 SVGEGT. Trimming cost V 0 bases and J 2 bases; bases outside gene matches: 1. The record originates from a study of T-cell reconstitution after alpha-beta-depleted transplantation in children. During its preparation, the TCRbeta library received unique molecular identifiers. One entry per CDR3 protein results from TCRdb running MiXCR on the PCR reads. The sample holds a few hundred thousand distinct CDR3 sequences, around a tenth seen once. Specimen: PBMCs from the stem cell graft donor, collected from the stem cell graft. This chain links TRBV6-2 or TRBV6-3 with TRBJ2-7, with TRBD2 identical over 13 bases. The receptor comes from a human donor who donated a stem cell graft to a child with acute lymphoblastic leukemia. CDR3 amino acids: CASSYSGLAGPYEQYF. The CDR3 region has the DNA TGTGCCAGCAGTTACTCGGGACTAGCGGGACCCTACGAGCAGTACTTC.